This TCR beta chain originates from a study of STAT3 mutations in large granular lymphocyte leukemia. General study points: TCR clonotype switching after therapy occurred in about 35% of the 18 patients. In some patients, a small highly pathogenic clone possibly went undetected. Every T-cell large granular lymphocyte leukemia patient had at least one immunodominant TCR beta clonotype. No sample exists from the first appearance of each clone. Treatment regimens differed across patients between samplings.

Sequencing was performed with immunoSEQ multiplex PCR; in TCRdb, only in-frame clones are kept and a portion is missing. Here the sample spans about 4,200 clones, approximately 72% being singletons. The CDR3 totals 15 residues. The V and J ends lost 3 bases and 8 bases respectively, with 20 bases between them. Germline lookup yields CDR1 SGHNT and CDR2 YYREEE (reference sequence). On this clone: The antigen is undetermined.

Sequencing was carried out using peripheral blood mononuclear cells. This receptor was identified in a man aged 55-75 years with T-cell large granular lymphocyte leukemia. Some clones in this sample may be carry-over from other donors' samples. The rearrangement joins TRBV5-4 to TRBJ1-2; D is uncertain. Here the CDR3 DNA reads TGTGCCAGCAGCTCGCAAAAGTGGACTGCCGGGGGCTACACCTTC. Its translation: CASSSQKWTAGGYTF.